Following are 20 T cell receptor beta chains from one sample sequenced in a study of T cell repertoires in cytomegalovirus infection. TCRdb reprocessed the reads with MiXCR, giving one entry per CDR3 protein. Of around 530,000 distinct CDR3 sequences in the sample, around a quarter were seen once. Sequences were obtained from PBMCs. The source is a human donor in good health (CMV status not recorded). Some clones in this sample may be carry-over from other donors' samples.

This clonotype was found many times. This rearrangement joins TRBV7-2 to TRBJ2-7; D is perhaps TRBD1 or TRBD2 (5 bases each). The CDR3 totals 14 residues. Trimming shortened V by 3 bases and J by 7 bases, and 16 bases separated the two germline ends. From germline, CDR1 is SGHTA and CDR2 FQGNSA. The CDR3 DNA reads TGTGCCAGCAGCTTGTCTGTCGGGGCGAGGGAGCAGTACGTC. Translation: CASSLSVGAREQYV.

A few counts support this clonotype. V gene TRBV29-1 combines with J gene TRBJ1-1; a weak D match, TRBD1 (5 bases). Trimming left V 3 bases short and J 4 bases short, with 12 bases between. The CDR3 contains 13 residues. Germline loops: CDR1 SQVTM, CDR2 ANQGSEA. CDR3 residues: CSVEGGSPTEAFF. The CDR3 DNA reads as TGCAGCGTTGAGGGGGGAAGTCCCACTGAAGCTTTCTTT.

For the CDR3, the DNA is TGTGCCAGCAGCCCCCCGGGGAGGTCGGGTACTGAAGCTTTCTTT. It translates to CASSPPGRSGTEAFF. This rearrangement joins TRBV11-2 to TRBJ1-1; D ambiguous. Per the germline V gene, CDR1 is SGHAT and CDR2 is FQNNGV. There are 15 residues in the CDR3. Trimming stripped 5 bases from V and 5 bases from J, with 18 bases between.

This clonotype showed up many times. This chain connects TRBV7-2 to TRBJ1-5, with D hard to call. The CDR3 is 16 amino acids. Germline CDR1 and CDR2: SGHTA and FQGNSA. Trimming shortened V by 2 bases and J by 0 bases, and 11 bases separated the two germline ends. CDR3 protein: CASSLSPAISNQPQHF. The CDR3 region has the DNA TGTGCCAGCAGCTTAAGCCCCGCAATTAGCAATCAGCCCCAGCATTTT.

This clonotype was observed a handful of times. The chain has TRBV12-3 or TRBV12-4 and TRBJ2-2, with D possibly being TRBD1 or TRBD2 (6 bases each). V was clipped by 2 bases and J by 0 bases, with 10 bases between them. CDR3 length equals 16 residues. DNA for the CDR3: TGTGCCAGCAGTTTAAGGGGGAGGACGAACACCGGGGAGCTGTTTTTT. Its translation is CASSLRGRTNTGELFF.

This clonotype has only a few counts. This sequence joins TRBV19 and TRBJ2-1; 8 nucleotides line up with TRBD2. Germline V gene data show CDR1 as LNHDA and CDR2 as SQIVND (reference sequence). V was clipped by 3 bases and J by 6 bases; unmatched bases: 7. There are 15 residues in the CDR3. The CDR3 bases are TGTGCCAGTAGTATTCCCAGCGGGAGCTCCAATGAGCAGTTCTTC. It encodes CASSIPSGSSNEQFF.

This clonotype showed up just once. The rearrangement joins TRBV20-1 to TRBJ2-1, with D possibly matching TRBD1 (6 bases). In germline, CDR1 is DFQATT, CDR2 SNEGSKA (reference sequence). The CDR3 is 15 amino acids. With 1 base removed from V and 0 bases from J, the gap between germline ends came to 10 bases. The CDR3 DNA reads TGCAGTGCTAGAGGCAGGGGCAGCTCCTACAATGAGCAGTTCTTC. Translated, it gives CSARGRGSSYNEQFF.

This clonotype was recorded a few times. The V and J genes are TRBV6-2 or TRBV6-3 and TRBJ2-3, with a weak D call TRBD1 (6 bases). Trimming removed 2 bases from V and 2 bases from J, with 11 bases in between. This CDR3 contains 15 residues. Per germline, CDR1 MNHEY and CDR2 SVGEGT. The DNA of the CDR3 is TGTGCCAGCAGTTACGAGGGGACAAACACAGATACGCAGTATTTT. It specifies CASSYEGTNTDTQYF.

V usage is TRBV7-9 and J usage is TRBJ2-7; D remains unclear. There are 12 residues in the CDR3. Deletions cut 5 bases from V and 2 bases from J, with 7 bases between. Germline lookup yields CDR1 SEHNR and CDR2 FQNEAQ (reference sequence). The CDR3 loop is CASSRRPYEQYV. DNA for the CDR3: TGTGCCAGCAGCCGACGCCCCTACGAGCAGTACGTC.

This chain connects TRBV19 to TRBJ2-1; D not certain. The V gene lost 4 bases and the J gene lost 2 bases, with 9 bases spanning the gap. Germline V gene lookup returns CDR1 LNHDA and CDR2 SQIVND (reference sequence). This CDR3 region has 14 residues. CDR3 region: CASSRQSPYNEQFF. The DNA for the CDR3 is TGTGCCAGTAGTAGACAATCGCCCTACAATGAGCAGTTCTTC.

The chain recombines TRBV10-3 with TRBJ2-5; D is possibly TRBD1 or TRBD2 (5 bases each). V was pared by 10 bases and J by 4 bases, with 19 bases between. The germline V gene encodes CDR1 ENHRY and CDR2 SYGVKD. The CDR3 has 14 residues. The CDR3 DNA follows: TGTGCCAACGCCGGGACCCAGGAGCGAGAGACCCAGTACTTC. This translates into CANAGTQERETQYF.

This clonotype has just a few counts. Here the CDR3 DNA reads TGTGCCAGCAGCTTGTTCCCACTGGGGCCTAGCGGGTCATACAATGAGCAGTTCTTC. This encodes CASSLFPLGPSGSYNEQFF. The V and J genes are TRBV5-5 and TRBJ2-1; TRBD2 matches at 8 bases. The CDR3 runs 19 residues. Germline-derived CDR1 and CDR2 are SGHKS and YYEKEE (reference sequence). Germline trimming cut 1 base from V and 4 bases from J; bases unmatched to any gene: 16.

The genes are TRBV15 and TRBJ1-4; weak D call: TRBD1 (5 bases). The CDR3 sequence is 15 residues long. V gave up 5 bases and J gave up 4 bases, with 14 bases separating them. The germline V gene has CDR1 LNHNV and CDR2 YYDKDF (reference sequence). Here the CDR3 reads CATSWPAGVNEKLFF. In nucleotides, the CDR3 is TGTGCCACCAGCTGGCCTGCGGGGGTTAATGAAAAACTGTTTTTT.

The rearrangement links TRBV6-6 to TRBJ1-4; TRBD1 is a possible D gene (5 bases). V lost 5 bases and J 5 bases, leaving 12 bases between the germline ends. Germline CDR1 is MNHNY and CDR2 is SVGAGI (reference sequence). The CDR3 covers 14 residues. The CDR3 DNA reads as TGTGCCAGCAGTGGGGACGGGTGGAATGAAAAACTGTTTTTT. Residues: CASSGDGWNEKLFF.

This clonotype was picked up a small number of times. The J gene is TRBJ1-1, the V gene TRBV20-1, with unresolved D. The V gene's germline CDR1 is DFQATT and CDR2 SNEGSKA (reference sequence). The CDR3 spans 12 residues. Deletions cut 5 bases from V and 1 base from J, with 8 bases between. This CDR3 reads CSASRANTEAFF. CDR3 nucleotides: TGCAGTGCTTCTCGGGCGAACACTGAAGCTTTCTTT.

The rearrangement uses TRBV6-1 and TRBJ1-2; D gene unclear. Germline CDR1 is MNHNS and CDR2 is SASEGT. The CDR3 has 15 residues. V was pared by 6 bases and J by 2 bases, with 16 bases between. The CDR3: CASRAEPLLNYGYTF. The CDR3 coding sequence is TGTGCCAGCAGAGCGGAGCCCCTATTGAACTATGGCTACACCTTC.

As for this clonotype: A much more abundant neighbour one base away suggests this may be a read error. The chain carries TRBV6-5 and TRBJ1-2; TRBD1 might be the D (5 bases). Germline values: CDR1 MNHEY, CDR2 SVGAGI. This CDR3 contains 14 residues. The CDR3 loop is CPSSYLSSGPGYTF. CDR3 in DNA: TGTCCCAGCAGTTACCTCTCCTCGGGACCTGGCTACACCTTC.

In DNA form, the CDR3 reads TGCAGCGTTGGCTGGGGCGGGGATACGCAGTATTTT. Residues: CSVGWGGDTQYF. The chain links TRBV29-1 to TRBJ2-3; D might be TRBD1 or TRBD2, each matching 5 bases. With 4 bases removed from V and 6 bases from J, the gap between germline ends came to 11 bases. The CDR3 spans 12 residues. In germline, CDR1 is SQVTM, CDR2 ANQGSEA.

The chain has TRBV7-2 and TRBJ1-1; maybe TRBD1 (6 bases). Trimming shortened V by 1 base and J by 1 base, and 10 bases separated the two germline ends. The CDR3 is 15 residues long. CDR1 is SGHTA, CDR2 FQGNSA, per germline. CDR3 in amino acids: CASSLGTVRNTEAFF. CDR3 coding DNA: TGTGCCAGCAGCTTAGGGACAGTTAGGAACACTGAAGCTTTCTTT.

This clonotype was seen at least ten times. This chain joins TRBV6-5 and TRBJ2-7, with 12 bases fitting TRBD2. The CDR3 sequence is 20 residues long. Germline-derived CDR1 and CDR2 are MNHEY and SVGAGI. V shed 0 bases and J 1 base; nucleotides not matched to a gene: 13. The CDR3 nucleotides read TGTGCCAGCAGTTACTCGAGTCTAGCGGGAGGGCCCCGTGGATCCTACGAGCAGTACTTC. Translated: CASSYSSLAGGPRGSYEQYF.